One T cell receptor beta chain is described in this entry. The template switching step added UMIs that contained a 6-nucleotide sample barcode. Two rounds of nested PCR, of about 16 and 10 cycles, were run on TCRalpha and TCRbeta cDNA. TCRdb reprocessed the 5' RACE reads, keeping one entry per CDR3 protein, no DNA. Recorded for this sample: roughly 330,000 distinct CDR3 sequences. This record belongs to a study of monozygotic twins with inflammatory bowel disease. CDR1 and CDR2 from the germline V gene are GTSNPN and SVGIG (reference sequence). This CDR3 is built from 14 residues. This chain connects TRBV30 to TRBJ1-5; TCRdb reports TRBD1, a call that lacks DNA to check it against. The source is a human donor with ulcerative colitis or Crohn's disease, or a healthy co-twin of an affected twin (not recorded which). Input material: blood. The CDR3 protein is CAWSVGGGNQPQHF.